This T cell receptor (beta chain) originates from a study of blood T cell repertoires in COVID-19. Only in-frame clones appear in the TCRdb table, and some are missing; sequencing was by immunoSEQ multiplex PCR. The sample holds approximately 240,000 clones, approximately 80% seen once. CDR3 length equals 13 residues. Trimming removed 6 bases at V and 7 bases at J, with 12 bases between. The source material was peripheral blood. This sequence was found in a woman older than 75 with active or convalescent COVID-19. The chain joins TRBV12-3 or TRBV12-4 to TRBJ1-4; TRBD1 is a possible D gene (6 bases). The CDR3 here is CASRDSLGEKLFF. CDR3 in DNA: TGTGCCAGCAGGGACAGTCTGGGTGAAAAACTGTTTTTT.